This TCR beta chain is drawn from a study of prognosis after radiotherapy for stage I lung cancer (dated by TCRdb to the early 2020s). General notes on the study: Between early 2018 and 2019, some 18 stage I NSCLC patients were enrolled in Nanjing, China. The cohort was made up of 10 to 15 men and a handful of women, with a median age of about 74 years and an age range of about 53 to 85 years. All patients were regarded as medically inoperable, because of comorbidities in more than ten patients and refusal of surgery in 6 to 8 patients. For each of the roughly 19 patients, one blood sample was taken before SBRT and one after, so the study sequenced 38 samples in total. The study profiled peripheral blood TCR beta repertoires from stage I NSCLC patients before and after stereotactic body radiotherapy and related them to distant failure. Roughly 14 patients presented with newly diagnosed primary stage I lung tumors, and five carried oligometastatic NSCLC following surgical resection of the primary tumor. SBRT was not combined with any concurrent therapy in any patient. On tumor histology, approximately 12 patients had adenocarcinoma and more than 5 had squamous cell carcinoma. Distant metastases were developed by four of the 19 patients after SBRT, at a median of about seven months, whereas no significant progression was observed in the other 15 patients. SBRT was delivered in 3 to 5 fractions with a biologically effective dose of at least 100 Gy, and image-guided IMRT or VMAT was used for delivery. The paper's findings and limits, for the study overall: The study was limited by its small cohort and short follow-up, and the findings require independent validation. Post-SBRT Shannon entropy and its change from baseline were lower in patients who developed distant metastases; baseline Shannon entropy was not associated with metastases. All reported P values were unadjusted for multiple comparisons. After SBRT, the count of unique TCR clones dropped from a median of roughly 9,400 beforehand to about 7,000 afterward (Wilcoxon paired P=0.011). Differences in TRBV and TRBJ usage frequencies by metastasis status were reportedly observed in two V genes at baseline and in 10 or so V and two J genes after SBRT. Tumor specificity of expanded TCR clones was not determined.

Details on this clonotype: Which antigen it targets is not known. No base qualities exist here, and no much larger clone lies one base off it.

All patients had node-negative disease on CT and PET/CT, and none had a history of other malignancies or prior chemotherapy or radiotherapy. At each of two time points, 6 to 7.5 milliliters of peripheral venous blood were collected in EDTA tubes. PBMCs were isolated by Ficoll-Paque Plus density-gradient centrifugation. Right after collection, samples were kept at -80 degrees C until analysis. The TCR beta CDR3 region was amplified from genomic DNA by two rounds of multiplex PCR. In the first round of PCR, primers specific to each TRBV and TRBJ gene were used, and the primer sequences are filed in Chinese patent CN105087789A. The second PCR round used universal primers. The Roche High Pure PCR Template Preparation Kit was used to extract genomic DNA from frozen PBMCs. Paired-end sequencing with 151 bp reads was performed on the libraries using an Illumina HiSeq 3000. The published analysis was carried out like this. CutAdapt was used to remove raw reads lacking the multiplex PCR primer sequences. High-quality paired reads were merged into contigs with PEAR. TRB V, D and J gene segments were assigned to each contig with MiXCR by alignment to reference sequences. To remove sequencing errors, CDR3 sequences were clustered according to base quality and sequence similarity. Shannon entropy, normalized by the natural log of the productive TCR sequence number, served as the measure of diversity. Clonality was defined as one minus Shannon entropy divided by the natural log of the number of unique clonotypes. The Youden index of ROC curves was used to select progression-free survival cut-offs for repertoire metrics, and analyses were performed in R 3.5.3. TCRdb took the public reads, trimmed them with fastp at Q25, ran MiXCR for clone calling and kept in-frame beta chains. When rows share a CDR3 protein, they turn into one entry using the most common DNA and genes. It is TCRdb's table, rather than the study itself, that gives the V and J calls and clone size. This sample gives about 22,000 distinct CDR3 sequences in total; around 37% of them show up just once. The ten largest clones take up about 56% of the sample.

V is trimmed back by 6 bases and J by 3 bases, and the junction contains 10 bases that no gene match accounts for. The CDR3 goes from the cysteine to the phenylalanine over 17 residues. The read is trimmed to its CDR3 DNA, 51 bases read in frame from base 1. Sample: PBMCs, taken before or after stereotactic body radiation therapy (not recorded which). The V gene is TRBV12-3 or TRBV12-4 and the J gene is TRBJ1-6, with TRBD1 matching 8 junction bases. The receptor's source is a donor aged 50 or older with non-small cell lung cancer. The CDR3 reads as follows: CASSNRQGSCYNSPLHF. The nucleotides read TGTGCCAGCAGCAACCGACAGGGGAGCTGCTATAATTCACCCCTCCACTTT.